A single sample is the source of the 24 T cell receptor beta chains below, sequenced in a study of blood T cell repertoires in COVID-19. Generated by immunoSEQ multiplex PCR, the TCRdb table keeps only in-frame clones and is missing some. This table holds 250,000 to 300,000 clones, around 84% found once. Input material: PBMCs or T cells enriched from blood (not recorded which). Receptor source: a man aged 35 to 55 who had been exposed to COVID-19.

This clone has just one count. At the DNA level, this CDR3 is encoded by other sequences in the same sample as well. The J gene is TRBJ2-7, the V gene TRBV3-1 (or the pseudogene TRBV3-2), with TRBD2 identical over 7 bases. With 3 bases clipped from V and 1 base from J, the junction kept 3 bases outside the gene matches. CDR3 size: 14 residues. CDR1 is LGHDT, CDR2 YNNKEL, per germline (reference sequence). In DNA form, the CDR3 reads TGTGCCAGCAGCCAGGGGGAGGGATCCTACGAGCAGTACTTC. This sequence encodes CASSQGEGSYEQYF.

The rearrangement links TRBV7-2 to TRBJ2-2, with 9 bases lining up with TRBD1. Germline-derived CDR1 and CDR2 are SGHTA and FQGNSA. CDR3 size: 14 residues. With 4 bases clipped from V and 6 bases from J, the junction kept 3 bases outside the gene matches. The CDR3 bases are TGTGCCAGCAGCTCCCGGGACAGGGCCGGGGAGCTGTTTTTT. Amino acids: CASSSRDRAGELFF.

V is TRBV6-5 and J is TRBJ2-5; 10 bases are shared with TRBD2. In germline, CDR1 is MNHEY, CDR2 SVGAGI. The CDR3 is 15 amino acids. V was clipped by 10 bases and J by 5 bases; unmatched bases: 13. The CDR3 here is CATKRTSGVWETQYF. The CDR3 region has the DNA TGTGCCACTAAAAGGACTAGCGGTGTGTGGGAGACCCAGTACTTC.

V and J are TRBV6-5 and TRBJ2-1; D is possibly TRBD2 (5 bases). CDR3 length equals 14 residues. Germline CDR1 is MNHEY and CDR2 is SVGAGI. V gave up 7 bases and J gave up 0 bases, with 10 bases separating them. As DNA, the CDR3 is TGTGCCAGCACGAGGGCCAGCTCCTACAATGAGCAGTTCTTC. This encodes CASTRASSYNEQFF.

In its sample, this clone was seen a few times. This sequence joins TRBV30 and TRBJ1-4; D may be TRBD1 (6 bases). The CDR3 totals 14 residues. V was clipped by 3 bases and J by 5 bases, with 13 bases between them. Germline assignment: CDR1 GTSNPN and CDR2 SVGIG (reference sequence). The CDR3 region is CAWRRGQGNEKLFF. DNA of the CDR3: TGTGCCTGGAGGAGGGGTCAGGGGAATGAAAAACTGTTTTTT.

The CDR3 DNA sequence: TGCAGTGCTAGTTCCGGAGCAGGGCACAATCAGCCCCAGCATTTT. Its protein product is CSASSGAGHNQPQHF. J is TRBJ1-5 and V is TRBV20-1; D perhaps matches TRBD1 (5 bases). Trimming removed 3 bases from V and 3 bases from J, with 15 bases in between. In germline, CDR1 is DFQATT, CDR2 SNEGSKA (reference sequence). The CDR3 has 15 residues.

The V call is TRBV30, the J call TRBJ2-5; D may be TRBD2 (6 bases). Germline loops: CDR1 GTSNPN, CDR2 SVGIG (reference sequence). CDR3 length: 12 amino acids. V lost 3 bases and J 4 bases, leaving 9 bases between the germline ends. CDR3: CAWREGAETQYF. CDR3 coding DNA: TGTGCCTGGAGGGAGGGAGCAGAGACCCAGTACTTC.

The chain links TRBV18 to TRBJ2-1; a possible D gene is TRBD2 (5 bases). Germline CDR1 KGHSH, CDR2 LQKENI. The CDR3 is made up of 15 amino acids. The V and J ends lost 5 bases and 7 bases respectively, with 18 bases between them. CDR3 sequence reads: CASSSEGPRFNEQFF. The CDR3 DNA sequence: TGTGCCAGCTCATCCGAGGGCCCCCGGTTTAATGAGCAGTTCTTC.

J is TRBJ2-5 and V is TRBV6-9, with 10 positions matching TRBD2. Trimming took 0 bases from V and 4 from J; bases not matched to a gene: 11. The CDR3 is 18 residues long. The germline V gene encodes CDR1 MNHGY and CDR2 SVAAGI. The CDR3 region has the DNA TGTGCCAGCAGTTATTCAAGGATAGCGGGAGGTACCCCAGAGACCCAGTACTTC. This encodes CASSYSRIAGGTPETQYF.

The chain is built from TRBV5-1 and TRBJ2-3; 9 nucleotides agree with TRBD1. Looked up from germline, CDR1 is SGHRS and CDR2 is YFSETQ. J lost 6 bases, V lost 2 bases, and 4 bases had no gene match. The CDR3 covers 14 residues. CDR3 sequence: CASSFGQGRDTQYF. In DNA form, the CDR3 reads TGCGCCAGCAGCTTCGGACAGGGGAGGGATACGCAGTATTTT. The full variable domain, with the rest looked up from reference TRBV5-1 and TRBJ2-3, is KAGVTQTPRYLIKTRGQQVTLSCSPISGHRSVSWYQQTPGQGLQFLFEYFSETQRNKGNFPGRFSGRQFSNSRSEMNVSTLELGDSALYLCASSFGQGRDTQYFGPGTRLTVL.

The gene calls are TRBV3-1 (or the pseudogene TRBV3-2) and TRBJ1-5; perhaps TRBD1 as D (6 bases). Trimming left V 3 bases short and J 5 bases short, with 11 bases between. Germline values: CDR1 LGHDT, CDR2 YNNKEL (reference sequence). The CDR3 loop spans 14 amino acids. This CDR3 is CASSQGALHQPQHF. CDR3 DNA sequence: TGTGCCAGCAGCCAGGGGGCACTTCATCAGCCCCAGCATTTT.

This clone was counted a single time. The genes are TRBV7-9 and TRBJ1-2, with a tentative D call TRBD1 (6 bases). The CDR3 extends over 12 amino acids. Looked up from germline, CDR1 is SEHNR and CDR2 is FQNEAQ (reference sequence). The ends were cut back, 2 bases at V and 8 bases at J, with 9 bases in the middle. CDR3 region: CASSLSDRGYTF. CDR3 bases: TGTGCCAGCAGCTTATCGGACAGAGGCTACACCTTC.

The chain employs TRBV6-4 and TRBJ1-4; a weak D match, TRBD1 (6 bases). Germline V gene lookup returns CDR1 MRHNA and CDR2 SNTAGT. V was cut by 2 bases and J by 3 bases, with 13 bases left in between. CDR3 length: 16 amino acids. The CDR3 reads CASSDPHREPNEKLFF. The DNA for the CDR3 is TGTGCCAGCAGTGACCCCCACAGGGAACCTAATGAAAAACTGTTTTTT.

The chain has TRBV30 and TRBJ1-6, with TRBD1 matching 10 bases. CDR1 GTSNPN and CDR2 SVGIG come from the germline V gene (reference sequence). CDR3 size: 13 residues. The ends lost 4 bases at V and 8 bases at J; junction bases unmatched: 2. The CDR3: CAWTGQGDSPLHF. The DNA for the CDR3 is TGTGCCTGGACCGGACAGGGGGATTCACCCCTCCACTTT. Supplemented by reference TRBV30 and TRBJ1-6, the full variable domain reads SQTIHQWPATLVQPVGSPLSLECTVEGTSNPNLYWYRQAAGRGLQLLFYSVGIGQISSEVPQNLSASRPQDRQFILSSKKLLLSDSGFYLCAWTGQGDSPLHFGNGTRLTVT.

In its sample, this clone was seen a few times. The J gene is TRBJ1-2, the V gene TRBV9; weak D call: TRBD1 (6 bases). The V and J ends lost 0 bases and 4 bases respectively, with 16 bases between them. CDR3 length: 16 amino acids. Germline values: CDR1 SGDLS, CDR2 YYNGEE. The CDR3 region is CASSVGQGQASYGYTF. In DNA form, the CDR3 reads TGTGCCAGCAGCGTAGGCCAGGGGCAGGCCTCCTATGGCTACACCTTC.

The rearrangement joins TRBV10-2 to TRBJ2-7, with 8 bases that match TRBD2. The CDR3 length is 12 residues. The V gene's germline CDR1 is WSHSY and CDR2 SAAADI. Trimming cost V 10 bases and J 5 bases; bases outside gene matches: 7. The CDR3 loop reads CATGTSLDEQYF. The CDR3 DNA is TGCGCCACCGGGACTAGTCTCGACGAGCAGTACTTC.

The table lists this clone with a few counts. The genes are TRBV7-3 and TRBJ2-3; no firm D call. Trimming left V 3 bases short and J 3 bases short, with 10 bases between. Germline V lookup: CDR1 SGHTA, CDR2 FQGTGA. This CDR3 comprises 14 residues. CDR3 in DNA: TGTGCCAGCAGCTTCGCTGAGGTAACAGATACGCAGTATTTT. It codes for CASSFAEVTDTQYF.

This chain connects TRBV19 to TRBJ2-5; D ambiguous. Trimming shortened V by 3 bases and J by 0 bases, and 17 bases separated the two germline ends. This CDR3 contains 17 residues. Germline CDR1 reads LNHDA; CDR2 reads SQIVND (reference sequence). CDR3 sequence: CASSMSRSPPYQETQYF. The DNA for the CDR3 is TGTGCCAGTAGTATGTCCCGGTCTCCCCCATACCAAGAGACCCAGTACTTC.

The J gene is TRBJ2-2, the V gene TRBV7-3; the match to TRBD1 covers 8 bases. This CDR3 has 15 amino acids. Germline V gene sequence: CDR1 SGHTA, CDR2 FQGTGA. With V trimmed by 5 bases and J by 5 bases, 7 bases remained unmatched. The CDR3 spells CASSPRTGRTGELFF. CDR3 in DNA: TGTGCCAGCAGCCCCAGGACAGGGAGGACCGGGGAGCTGTTTTTT.

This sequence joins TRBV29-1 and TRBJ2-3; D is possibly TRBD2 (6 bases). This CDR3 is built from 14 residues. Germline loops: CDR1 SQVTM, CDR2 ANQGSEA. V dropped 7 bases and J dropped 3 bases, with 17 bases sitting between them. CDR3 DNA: TGCAGCGCCGACACAGGCGGGGAAACAGATACGCAGTATTTT. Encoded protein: CSADTGGETDTQYF.

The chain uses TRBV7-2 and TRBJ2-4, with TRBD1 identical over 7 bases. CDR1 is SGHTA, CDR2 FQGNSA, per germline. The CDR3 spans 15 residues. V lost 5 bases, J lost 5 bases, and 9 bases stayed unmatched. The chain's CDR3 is CASSPRRGRENIQYF. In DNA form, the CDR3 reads TGTGCCAGCAGCCCGAGAAGGGGGCGCGAAAACATTCAGTACTTC.

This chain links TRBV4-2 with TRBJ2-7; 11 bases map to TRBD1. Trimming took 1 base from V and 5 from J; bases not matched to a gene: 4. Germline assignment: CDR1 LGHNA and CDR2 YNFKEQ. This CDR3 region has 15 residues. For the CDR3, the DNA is TGTGCCAGCAGCCAAGTGGGACAGGGGGTCCACGAGCAGTACTTC. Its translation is CASSQVGQGVHEQYF.

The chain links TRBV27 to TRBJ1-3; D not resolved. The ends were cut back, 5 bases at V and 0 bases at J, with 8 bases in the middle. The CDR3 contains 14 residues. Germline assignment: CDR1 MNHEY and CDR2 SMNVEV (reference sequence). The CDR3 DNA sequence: TGTGCCAGCAGTCCAATACTCTCTGGAAACACCATATATTTT. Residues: CASSPILSGNTIYF.

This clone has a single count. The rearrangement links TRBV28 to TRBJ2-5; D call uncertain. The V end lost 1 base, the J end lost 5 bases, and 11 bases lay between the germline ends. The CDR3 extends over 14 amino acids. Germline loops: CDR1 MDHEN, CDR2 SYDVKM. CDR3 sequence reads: CASSLSGLSETQYF. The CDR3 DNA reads TGTGCCAGCAGTTTATCGGGTCTGAGCGAGACCCAGTACTTC. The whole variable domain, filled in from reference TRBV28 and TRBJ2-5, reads DVKVTQSSRYLVKRTGEKVFLECVQDMDHENMFWYRQDPGLGLRLIYFSYDVKMKEKGDIPEGYSVSREKKERFSLILESASTNQTSMYLCASSLSGLSETQYFGPGTRLLVL.